A selection of T cell receptor beta chains follows, all from one sample in a study of T cells in Graves' hyperthyroidism and ophthalmopathy. TCRdb called the multiplex PCR reads again in MiXCR, with one record for every CDR3 protein. The sample holds 340,000 or so distinct CDR3 sequences, approximately 15% seen once. The sequenced sample was blood. Receptor source: a man aged 30-40 years with Graves' hyperthyroidism. Each CDR3 is given with its conserved first and last residue. The order of the fields is J gene, clone size, D gene, V gene, CDR3 protein, CDR3 DNA. The D gene is left open where the match is weak. A clone size is listed for some rows: how often the clone was seen (once, few, many), or a class if it is expanded.

>TRBJ2-7|many|.|TRBV12-3/TRBV12-4
CASRLDGVSYEQYF
TGTGCCAGCAGACTGGACGGAGTTTCCTACGAGCAGTACTTC
>TRBJ1-6|few|TRBD1|TRBV18
CASSLRERAGGNSPLHF
TGTGCCAGCTCACTACGAGAAAGGGCAGGGGGAAATTCACCCCTCCACTTT
>TRBJ2-1|many|.|TRBV10-2
CASSDAGEQFF
TGCGCCAGCAGTGATGCCGGGGAGCAGTTCTTC
>TRBJ1-5|few|.|TRBV20-1
CSARKTGANQPQHF
TGCAGTGCTCGTAAAACAGGAGCCAATCAGCCCCAGCATTTT
>TRBJ2-3|.|.|TRBV19
CASRDRRRATDTQYF
TGTGCCAGTAGGGACCGACGGAGGGCCACAGATACGCAGTATTTT
>TRBJ2-6|few|.|TRBV18
CASSPEPGANVLTF
TGTGCCAGCTCACCCGAACCTGGGGCCAACGTCCTGACTTTC
>TRBJ2-1|.|TRBD2|TRBV13
CASSFSGVSSYNEQFF
TGTGCCAGCAGCTTTAGCGGGGTTAGCTCCTACAATGAGCAGTTCTTC
>TRBJ2-1|few|TRBD2|TRBV5-1
CASSSSVLSGANEQFF
TGCGCCAGCAGCTCCTCTGTTCTTAGCGGGGCTAATGAGCAGTTCTTC
>TRBJ1-4|many|.|TRBV18
CASSPAGGDEKLFF
TGTGCCAGCTCACCGGCCGGGGGCGATGAAAAACTGTTTTTT
>TRBJ2-7|many|TRBD1|TRBV18
CASSPAGTGNEQYF
TGTGCCAGCTCACCGGCCGGGACAGGGAACGAGCAGTACTTC
>TRBJ2-7|many|.|TRBV10-3
CAISEAEFYEQYF
TGTGCCATCAGTGAGGCTGAGTTTTACGAGCAGTACTTC
>TRBJ2-1|many|.|TRBV5-1
CASSLVSGEGNEQFF
TGCGCCAGCAGCTTGGTATCGGGAGAGGGAAATGAGCAGTTCTTC
>TRBJ2-1|.|.|TRBV4-1
CASSQVRDYNEQFF
TGCGCCAGCAGCCAAGTTCGAGACTACAATGAGCAGTTCTTC
>TRBJ1-3|few|.|TRBV5-1
CASSLEGIEDTIYF
TGCGCCAGCAGCTTGGAAGGAATCGAGGACACCATATATTTT
>TRBJ1-2|few|.|TRBV5-1
CASSLSGLEGYTF
TGCGCCAGCAGCTTGTCCGGGCTGGAAGGCTACACCTTC
>TRBJ2-7|few|TRBD2|TRBV18
CASSRGTSGRSYEQYF
TGTGCCAGCTCACGAGGGACTAGCGGGAGATCGTACGAGCAGTACTTC
>TRBJ2-1|few|.|TRBV7-9
CASSFSRVGSYNEQSF
TGTGCCAGCAGCTTTAGCAGGGTAGGCTCCTACAATGAGCAGTCCTTC
>TRBJ2-4|.|.|TRBV6-1
CASSNRDGAKNIQYF
TGTGCCAGCAGTAACAGGGACGGGGCCAAAAACATTCAGTACTTC
>TRBJ2-5|.|TRBD2|TRBV19
CASSTRTSGEGETQYF
TGTGCCAGTAGTACCCGGACTAGCGGGGAGGGAGAGACCCAGTACTTC
>TRBJ2-7|many|.|TRBV5-1
CASSLETTPYEQYF
TGCGCCAGCAGCTTGGAGACTACCCCCTACGAGCAGTACTTC
>TRBJ2-3|.|TRBD2|TRBV18
CASSKTTSGRETDTQYF
TGTGCCAGCTCAAAAACGACTAGCGGGAGGGAGACAGATACGCAGTATTTT
>TRBJ2-2|many|.|TRBV29-1
CSVGPRTGELFF
TGCAGCGTTGGGCCTAGGACCGGGGAGCTGTTTTTT
>TRBJ1-3|.|.|TRBV9
CASSARGGIGGNTIYF
TGTGCCAGCAGCGCGCGAGGGGGGATTGGTGGAAACACCATATATTTT
>TRBJ1-1|.|TRBD1|TRBV7-3
CASSPQGASEAFF
TGTGCCAGCAGCCCTCAGGGGGCGAGTGAAGCTTTCTTT
>TRBJ2-2|many|.|TRBV2
CASRIQPTGELFF
TGTGCCAGCAGGATTCAGCCCACCGGGGAGCTGTTTTTT
>TRBJ2-7|.|TRBD2|TRBV5-1
CASSLATSGGGTYEQYF
TGCGCCAGCAGCTTGGCGACTAGCGGGGGTGGTACCTACGAGCAGTACTTC
>TRBJ2-2|few|TRBD2|TRBV7-3
CASSSRGTSGPGELFF
TGTGCCAGCAGCTCACGGGGGACTAGCGGGCCCGGGGAGCTGTTTTTT
>TRBJ1-4|many|.|TRBV11-2
CASSLRVFFGTGEKLFF
TGTGCCAGCAGCTTACGAGTGTTTTTTGGAACAGGGGAAAAACTGTTTTTT
>TRBJ2-7|many|.|TRBV20-1
CSAREDLYEQYF
TGCAGTGCTAGGGAGGACCTCTACGAGCAGTACTTC
>TRBJ2-7|many|TRBD2|TRBV29-1
CSVRLAGVYEQYF
TGCAGCGTTCGCCTAGCGGGAGTCTACGAGCAGTACTTC
>TRBJ2-1|.|TRBD2|TRBV20-1
CSAHTLKPPILAGGTSSYNEQFF
TGCAGTGCTCACACCTTGAAACCGCCGATACTAGCGGGAGGGACCTCCTCCTACAATGAGCAGTTCTTC
>TRBJ2-1|many|TRBD1|TRBV5-1
CASKIQVGTGNEQFF
TGCGCCAGCAAGATCCAGGTAGGGACAGGGAATGAGCAGTTCTTC
>TRBJ2-1|many|.|TRBV11-2
CASSLEFPAYNEQFF
TGTGCCAGCAGCTTAGAGTTTCCCGCTTACAATGAGCAGTTCTTC
>TRBJ2-3|many|.|TRBV3-1
CASSQGPNTDTQYF
TGTGCCAGCAGCCAAGGCCCTAACACAGATACGCAGTATTTT
>TRBJ2-5|many|.|TRBV2
CASSDLLVEYF
TGTGCCAGCAGTGATTTGCTAGTTGAGTACTTC
>TRBJ2-3|.|TRBD2|TRBV20-1
CSAPTSGGAGRTDTQYF
TGCAGTGCTCCAACTAGCGGGGGGGCCGGTAGGACAGATACGCAGTATTTT
>TRBJ1-1|many|.|TRBV5-5
CASTTGQLEAFF
TGTGCCAGCACGACTGGACAGCTTGAAGCTTTCTTT
>TRBJ1-6|.|.|TRBV9
CASSVVSGGGSPLHF
TGTGCCAGCAGCGTAGTGAGTGGGGGGGGATCACCCCTCCACTTT
>TRBJ2-1|many|.|TRBV29-1
CSLFTPPVDEQFF
TGCAGCTTGTTCACCCCTCCTGTAGATGAGCAGTTCTTC
>TRBJ2-1|.|TRBD2|TRBV20-1
CSARVQREVVYNEQFF
TGCAGTGCTAGAGTCCAGCGGGAGGTCGTTTACAATGAGCAGTTCTTC